This T cell receptor beta chain comes out of a study of T cell changes during pregnancy in multiple sclerosis. The J segment lost 3 bases and the V segment lost 4 bases, leaving 12 bases of the junction unmatched. The CDR3 covers 16 residues. Per the germline V gene, CDR1 is MDHEN and CDR2 is SYDVKM. Profiled with immunoSEQ multiplex PCR; TCRdb holds only in-frame clones, not every one. This repertoire shows approximately 130,000 clones, about 95% found once; its top ten account for 0.4% to 0.5%. This chain connects TRBV28 to TRBJ2-7; 7 positions match TRBD2. The material sequenced was peripheral blood, taken after pregnancy. This TCR derives from a female donor with multiple sclerosis, enrolled in a pregnancy study. CDR3 sequence: CASSSLLGLSGYEQYF. CDR3 coding DNA: TGTGCCAGCAGTTCGCTTCTGGGACTATCGGGCTACGAGCAGTACTTC.